One and the same sample provided the 2 T cell receptor beta chains below, sequenced in a study of CD8 T cells in ankylosing spondylitis. Study observations and caveats: Blood from ankylosing spondylitis patients appeared to carry a characteristic roughly eight-variant TCR beta motif.

Their antigens remain unidentified. TCRdb re-analysed the 5' RACE reads in MiXCR, keeping a single row per CDR3 protein. The table records some 450,000 distinct CDR3 sequences, over 15% of them present only once. Sequenced material: blood, either unsorted or a sorted T cell fraction (not recorded which). The receptors here all came from a male donor with ankylosing spondylitis.

The gene calls are TRBV29-1 and TRBJ2-7; D is perhaps TRBD1 (5 bases). The CDR3 is 13 amino acids. With 7 bases removed from V and 0 bases from J, the gap between germline ends came to 13 bases. Germline CDR1 SQVTM, CDR2 ANQGSEA. CDR3 loop: CSAVGRVSYEQYF. CDR3 coding DNA: TGCAGCGCCGTCGGCAGGGTCTCCTACGAGCAGTACTTC.

In this sample, this clonotype turned up a few times. This chain links TRBV6-2 or TRBV6-3 with TRBJ1-1, with TRBD1 identical over 8 bases. Losses at the gene ends were 7 bases for V and 5 bases for J; bases not matched to a gene: 6. Germline V CDR1 and CDR2: MNHEY, SVGEGT. This CDR3 is built from 13 residues. This CDR3 is CASKGQGWTEAFF. As DNA, the CDR3 is TGTGCCAGCAAAGGACAGGGATGGACTGAAGCTTTCTTT.